This passage covers 17 T cell receptor beta chains from one sample sequenced in a study of blood T cell repertoires in COVID-19. Profiled with immunoSEQ multiplex PCR; TCRdb holds only in-frame clones, not every one. The sample carries tens of thousands of clones, roughly 84% recorded once. Sequenced material: peripheral blood. The receptors here all came from a man aged 55 to 69 with COVID-19, enrolled during active disease.

The chain employs TRBV20-1 and TRBJ1-1; 7 nucleotides agree with TRBD1. Germline V gene lookup returns CDR1 DFQATT and CDR2 SNEGSKA (reference sequence). Unmatched junction bases numbered 4, after V lost 5 bases and J lost 7 bases. This CDR3 region has 11 residues. The CDR3 DNA is TGCAGTGCTTTCTACAGGGGTGAAGCTTTCTTT. This codes for CSAFYRGEAFF.

The V call is TRBV11-2, the J call TRBJ2-1; 10 nucleotides align to TRBD2. The CDR3 runs 14 residues. Germline CDR1 SGHAT, CDR2 FQNNGV. V was clipped by 5 bases and J by 8 bases; unmatched bases: 6. The CDR3 protein is CASSPLAGEYEQFF. CDR3 coding DNA: TGTGCCAGCAGCCCGCTAGCGGGAGAATATGAGCAGTTCTTC.

This clone has just one count. The V call is TRBV5-1, the J call TRBJ2-2, with D perhaps TRBD1 (6 bases). Germline CDR1 SGHRS, CDR2 YFSETQ. The CDR3 spans 16 residues. Trimming took off 0 bases at V and 3 bases at J, with 12 bases between the two ends. CDR3 DNA: TGCGCCAGCAGCTTGGTTGGGACAAGGGACACCGGGGAGCTGTTTTTT. As protein: CASSLVGTRDTGELFF.

This chain connects TRBV10-3 to TRBJ1-2; TRBD1 aligns across 7 bases. This CDR3 is 14 amino acids long. Trimming took 2 bases from V and 7 from J; bases not matched to a gene: 7. Germline V gene sequence: CDR1 ENHRY, CDR2 SYGVKD. This CDR3 is CAISERGDSSGYTF. Here the CDR3 DNA reads TGTGCCATCAGTGAGAGGGGGGACAGTTCTGGCTACACCTTC.

This sequence joins TRBV27 and TRBJ2-7; D is ambiguous. Germline CDR1 is MNHEY and CDR2 is SMNVEV (reference sequence). The CDR3 is made up of 15 amino acids. V lost 3 bases, J lost 2 bases, and 14 bases lay in between. The CDR3 sequence: CASSFGASVAYEQYF. The CDR3 DNA sequence: TGTGCCAGCAGTTTCGGAGCGTCGGTCGCCTACGAGCAGTACTTC.

The CDR3 DNA is TGTGCCAGCAGCTTGAACCACGGTGGCTACGAGCAGTACTTC. Translation gives CASSLNHGGYEQYF. The V and J genes are TRBV7-9 and TRBJ2-7; D unclear. Germline CDR1 reads SEHNR; CDR2 reads FQNEAQ (reference sequence). This CDR3 is built from 14 residues. Trimming took off 3 bases at V and 3 bases at J, with 12 bases between the two ends.

The chain employs TRBV6-5 and TRBJ2-3, with TRBD2 matching over 7 bases. The CDR3 has 16 amino acids. CDR1 is MNHEY and CDR2 is SVGAGI in the germline V gene. V was clipped by 2 bases and J by 4 bases; unmatched bases: 9. The CDR3 here is CASSYSRSSGADTQYF. In DNA, the CDR3 is TGTGCCAGCAGTTACAGTCGGTCTAGCGGTGCAGATACGCAGTATTTT.

The chain uses TRBV28 and TRBJ2-5, with 7 bases lining up with TRBD1. Germline lookup yields CDR1 MDHEN and CDR2 SYDVKM. The CDR3 sequence is 14 residues long. Losses at the gene ends were 5 bases for V and 5 bases for J; bases not matched to a gene: 8. CDR3 loop: CASSPPPDRETQYF. Here the CDR3 DNA reads TGTGCCAGCAGTCCTCCCCCGGACAGGGAGACCCAGTACTTC.

This sequence joins TRBV6-5 and TRBJ1-2, with D possibly matching TRBD1 (5 bases). The germline V gene has CDR1 MNHEY and CDR2 SVGAGI. Trimming left V 2 bases short and J 8 bases short, with 15 bases between. The CDR3 covers 14 residues. As DNA, the CDR3 is TGTGCCAGCAGTTACGGTGCAGGTCAGGGCGGCTACACCTTC. Its protein is CASSYGAGQGGYTF.

This clone was observed a few times. The chain couples TRBV11-1 to TRBJ1-2, with D possibly being TRBD1 (6 bases). The germline V and J ends were trimmed by 5 bases and 2 bases, with 18 bases remaining between them. The CDR3 totals 16 residues. Germline CDR1 reads SGHAT; CDR2 reads FQDESV (reference sequence). The CDR3 region is CASSKNFRDTNYGYTF. CDR3 nucleotides: TGTGCCAGCAGCAAAAATTTCCGGGACACCAACTATGGCTACACCTTC.

The chain has TRBV19 and TRBJ2-1; 7 bases agree with TRBD1. Trimming cost V 5 bases and J 7 bases; bases outside gene matches: 14. Germline CDR1 reads LNHDA; CDR2 reads SQIVND (reference sequence). The CDR3 has 16 amino acids. The CDR3 reads CASSLIEGTVVNEQFF. The CDR3 nucleotides read TGTGCCAGTAGTCTTATTGAAGGGACAGTAGTTAATGAGCAGTTCTTC.

The chain joins TRBV5-1 to TRBJ2-1, with D possibly TRBD2 on 6 matching bases. V was pared by 4 bases and J by 3 bases, with 23 bases between. The germline CDR1 and CDR2 sequences are SGHRS and YFSETQ. The CDR3 consists of 18 residues. This CDR3 is CASSLTSEAGWIYNEQFF. CDR3 nucleotide sequence: TGCGCCAGCAGCCTGACATCAGAGGCGGGATGGATCTACAATGAGCAGTTCTTC. Drawing the rest from reference TRBV5-1 and TRBJ2-1, the complete variable domain is KAGVTQTPRYLIKTRGQQVTLSCSPISGHRSVSWYQQTPGQGLQFLFEYFSETQRNKGNFPGRFSGRQFSNSRSEMNVSTLELGDSALYLCASSLTSEAGWIYNEQFFGPGTRLTVL.

This chain joins TRBV7-2 and TRBJ2-3; possible D gene TRBD1, 5 bases. The V end was cut by 5 bases, the J end by 1 base, with 10 bases between. The CDR3 loop spans 14 amino acids. Germline loops: CDR1 SGHTA, CDR2 FQGNSA. The CDR3 sequence: CASSPGAGTDTQYF. The CDR3 DNA is TGTGCCAGCAGCCCTGGGGCTGGCACAGATACGCAGTATTTT.

The chain uses TRBV7-6 and TRBJ2-3, with a possible D match to TRBD2 (7 bases). The V and J ends lost 5 bases and 1 base respectively, with 16 bases between them. CDR1 is SGHVS, CDR2 FNYEAQ, per germline. This CDR3 has 16 residues. The CDR3 nucleotides are TGTGCCAGCAGCGTCCAAACAGGGAGGGGCACAGATACGCAGTATTTT. It codes for CASSVQTGRGTDTQYF.

This chain links TRBV11-2 with TRBJ1-5, with D perhaps matching TRBD1 (5 bases). V lost 1 base to trimming and J lost 2 bases, with 9 bases between them. Germline CDR1 and CDR2: SGHAT and FQNNGV. The CDR3 length is 15 residues. The CDR3 bases are TGTGCCAGCAGCTTAGGAAGGGGTGGCAATCAGCCCCAGCATTTT. It encodes CASSLGRGGNQPQHF.

The rearrangement joins TRBV4-2 to TRBJ2-2, with 8 nucleotides matching TRBD2. Per germline, CDR1 LGHNA and CDR2 YNFKEQ. CDR3 length: 17 amino acids. J gave up 0 bases and V 0 bases, and 3 bases lay outside the gene matches. DNA of the CDR3: TGTGCCAGCAGCCAAGATGGGGGACTAGCGAACACCGGGGAGCTGTTTTTT. Protein: CASSQDGGLANTGELFF.

To note about this clone: Within the sample, other DNA sequences also encode this same CDR3. This chain links TRBV6-5 with TRBJ1-1; D is uncertain. The germline gives CDR1 MNHEY, CDR2 SVGAGI. The germline V and J ends were trimmed by 5 bases and 3 bases, with 13 bases remaining between them. The CDR3 runs 14 residues. The CDR3 DNA reads as TGTGCCAGCAGTCGACTTGGCGGGGACACTGAAGCTTTCTTT. It specifies CASSRLGGDTEAFF.